The rows below give T cell receptor beta chains drawn from one sample of a study of blood T cell repertoires in COVID-19. Produced via immunoSEQ multiplex PCR; TCRdb's table is partial and in-frame only. The repertoire holds under 150,000 clones, with approximately 84% as singletons. The sequenced material came from peripheral blood. These receptors came from a man aged 60 to 75 with acute or convalescent COVID-19. Each CDR3 is given with its conserved first and last residue. Each record gives: D gene, V gene, J gene, CDR3 protein. The D gene is left open where the match is weak.

d_call: TRBD2; v_call: TRBV6-5; j_call: TRBJ2-7; cdr3_aa: CASSRPGLGSYEQYF
d_call: TRBD1; v_call: TRBV5-6; j_call: TRBJ1-5; cdr3_aa: CASRLQGALNQPQHF
d_call: .; v_call: TRBV9; j_call: TRBJ1-1; cdr3_aa: CASSPLGETTAFF
d_call: TRBD2; v_call: TRBV5-1; j_call: TRBJ2-1; cdr3_aa: CASSGTSGIDNEQFF
d_call: TRBD2; v_call: TRBV5-1; j_call: TRBJ2-7; cdr3_aa: CASSRELGLAVYEQYF
d_call: .; v_call: TRBV6-5; j_call: TRBJ1-1; cdr3_aa: CASSSGQTNMNTEAFF
d_call: TRBD2; v_call: TRBV7-8; j_call: TRBJ2-5; cdr3_aa: CASSPREGGGKTQYF
d_call: .; v_call: TRBV19; j_call: TRBJ1-5; cdr3_aa: CASRAAPLQGRPQHF
d_call: TRBD1; v_call: TRBV27; j_call: TRBJ1-6; cdr3_aa: CASSPGQGLTPLHF
d_call: .; v_call: TRBV5-1; j_call: TRBJ1-1; cdr3_aa: CASRTETGWRNTEAFF
d_call: TRBD1; v_call: TRBV10-3; j_call: TRBJ2-1; cdr3_aa: CAISESIVPGQSDNEQFF
d_call: .; v_call: TRBV9; j_call: TRBJ1-3; cdr3_aa: CASSVGLPGGNTIYF
d_call: .; v_call: TRBV6-1; j_call: TRBJ1-6; cdr3_aa: CASWSSYNSPLHF
d_call: TRBD1; v_call: TRBV2; j_call: TRBJ2-7; cdr3_aa: CASSWTGGYEQYF
d_call: .; v_call: TRBV9; j_call: TRBJ2-2; cdr3_aa: CASSVVAGANTGELFF
d_call: .; v_call: TRBV6-5; j_call: TRBJ1-6; cdr3_aa: CASRRSGDSPLHF
d_call: .; v_call: TRBV5-4; j_call: TRBJ2-5; cdr3_aa: CASSLAGGARETQYF
d_call: .; v_call: TRBV5-1; j_call: TRBJ1-2; cdr3_aa: CASSTDEIRGYTF
d_call: .; v_call: TRBV28; j_call: TRBJ1-3; cdr3_aa: CATESPQGRNTIYF
d_call: TRBD1; v_call: TRBV6-4; j_call: TRBJ1-2; cdr3_aa: CASSDSGQGLTPHGYTF
d_call: TRBD2; v_call: TRBV24-1; j_call: TRBJ2-3; cdr3_aa: CATSDPTSGGGDTQYF
d_call: TRBD1; v_call: TRBV30; j_call: TRBJ1-4; cdr3_aa: CAWSSDRGREKLFF